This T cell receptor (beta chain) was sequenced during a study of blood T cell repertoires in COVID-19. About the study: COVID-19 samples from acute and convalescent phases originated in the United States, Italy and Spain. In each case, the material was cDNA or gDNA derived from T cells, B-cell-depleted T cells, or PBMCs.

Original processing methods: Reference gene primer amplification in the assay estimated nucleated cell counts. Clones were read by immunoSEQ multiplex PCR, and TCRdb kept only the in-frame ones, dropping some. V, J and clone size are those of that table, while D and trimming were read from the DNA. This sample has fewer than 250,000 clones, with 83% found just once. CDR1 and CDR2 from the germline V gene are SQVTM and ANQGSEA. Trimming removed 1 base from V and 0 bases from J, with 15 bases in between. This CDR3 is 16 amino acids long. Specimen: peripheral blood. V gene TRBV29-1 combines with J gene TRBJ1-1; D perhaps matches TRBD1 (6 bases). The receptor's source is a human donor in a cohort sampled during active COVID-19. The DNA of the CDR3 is TGCAGCGTTGAAGGGGCAAGGGGGGGGATGAACACTGAAGCTTTCTTT. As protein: CSVEGARGGMNTEAFF.